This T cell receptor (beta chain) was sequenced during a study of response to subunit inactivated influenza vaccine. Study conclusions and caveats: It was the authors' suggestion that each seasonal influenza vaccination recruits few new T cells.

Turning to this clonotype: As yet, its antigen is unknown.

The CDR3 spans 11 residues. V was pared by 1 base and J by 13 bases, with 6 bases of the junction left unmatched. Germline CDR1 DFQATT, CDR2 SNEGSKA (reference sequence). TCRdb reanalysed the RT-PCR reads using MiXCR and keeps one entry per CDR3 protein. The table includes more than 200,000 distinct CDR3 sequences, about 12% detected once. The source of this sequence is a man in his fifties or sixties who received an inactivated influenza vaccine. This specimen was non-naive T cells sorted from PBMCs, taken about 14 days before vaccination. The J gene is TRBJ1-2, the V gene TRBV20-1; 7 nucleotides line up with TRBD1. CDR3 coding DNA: TGCAGTGCTAGAGGTGACAGGGAGAGCACCTTC. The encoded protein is CSARGDRESTF.